This TCR beta chain was recorded in a study of vaccination effects on CD4 cells after COVID-19. Expansion with viral peptide pools was applied to antigen-specific CD4+ T cells by the ViraFEST assay prior to sequencing. Cells that had been cultured for approximately ten days were the source of isolated CD4+ T cells. From March to December 2020, the person had a SARS-CoV-2 infection that was confirmed by PCR. Either the mRNA-1273 or the BNT162b2 vaccine was given to participants as two doses. Remarks on this clone: Antigen: not known.

Between the trimmed V and J ends, which lost 3 bases and 6 bases, there was a span of 15 bases. CDR1 and CDR2 (germline): LNHDA, SQIVND (reference sequence). The CDR3 extends over 15 amino acids. The assay was immunoSEQ multiplex PCR, and TCRdb's table has in-frame clones only and misses some. Of 15,000 or so clones listed, roughly 80% were seen once; the top ten hold 29%. The clonotype comes from a human donor who had a prior SARS-CoV-2 infection. The chain links TRBV19 to TRBJ1-5; D is unresolved. This sample comprised CD4+ T cells from PBMCs cultured with HCoV-NL63 spike peptides, obtained after COVID-19 vaccination. CDR3 sequence: CASSISFTVSQPQHF. DNA for the CDR3: TGTGCCAGTAGTATTAGTTTTACAGTAAGTCAGCCCCAGCATTTT.